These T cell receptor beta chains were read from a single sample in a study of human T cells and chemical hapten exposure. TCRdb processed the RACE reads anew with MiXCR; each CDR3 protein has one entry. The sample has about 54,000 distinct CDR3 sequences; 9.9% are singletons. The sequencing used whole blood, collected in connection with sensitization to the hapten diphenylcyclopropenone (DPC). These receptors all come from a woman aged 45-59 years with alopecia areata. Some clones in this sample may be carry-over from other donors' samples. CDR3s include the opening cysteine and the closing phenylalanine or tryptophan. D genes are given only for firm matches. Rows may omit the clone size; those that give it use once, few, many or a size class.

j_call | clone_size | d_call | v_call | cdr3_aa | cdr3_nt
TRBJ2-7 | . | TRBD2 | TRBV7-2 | CASSLGGSRYEQYF | TGTGCCAGCAGCTTAGGCGGGAGCAGGTACGAGCAGTACTTC
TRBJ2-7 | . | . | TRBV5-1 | CASSQDLAQSYEQYF | TGCGCCAGCAGCCAGGATCTAGCGCAGTCCTACGAGCAGTACTTC
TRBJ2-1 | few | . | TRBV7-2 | CASSLRWGSSYNEQFF | TGTGCCAGCAGCTTACGTTGGGGGAGCTCCTACAATGAGCAGTTCTTC
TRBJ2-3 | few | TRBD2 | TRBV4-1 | CASSQARAGVSTDTQYF | TGCGCCAGCAGCCAAGCGCGTGCGGGGGTTAGCACAGATACGCAGTATTTT
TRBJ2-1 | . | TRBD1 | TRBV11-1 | CASRQESGTAFLDEQFF | TGTGCCAGCAGGCAGGAATCCGGGACAGCCTTTTTGGATGAGCAGTTCTTC
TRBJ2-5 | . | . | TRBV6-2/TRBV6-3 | CASSYLETQYF | TGTGCCAGCAGTTACTTGGAGACCCAGTACTTC
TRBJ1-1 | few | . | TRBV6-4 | CASSVQGGTYTEAFF | TGTGCCAGCAGTGTACAAGGGGGGACTTACACTGAAGCTTTCTTT
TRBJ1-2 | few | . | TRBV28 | CASSPSTVFLYGYTF | TGTGCCAGCAGTCCATCGACAGTCTTCCTCTATGGCTACACCTTC
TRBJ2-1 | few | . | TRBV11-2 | CASSLYDEQFF | TGTGCCAGCAGCTTATACGATGAGCAGTTCTTC
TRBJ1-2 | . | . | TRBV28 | CASSSSTDSLLYGYTF | TGTGCCAGCAGTTCCTCCACGGACAGTCTCCTCTATGGCTACACCTTC
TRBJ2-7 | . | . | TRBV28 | CASLSRGSLYEQYF | TGTGCCAGCCTTTCGCGGGGCTCCCTTTACGAGCAGTACTTC
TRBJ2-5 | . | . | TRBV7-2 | CASSFSVGGQETQYF | TGTGCCAGCAGCTTTAGTGTCGGGGGCCAAGAGACCCAGTACTTC
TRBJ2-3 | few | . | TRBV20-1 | CSARQSADTQYF | TGCAGTGCTAGACAGTCGGCCGATACGCAGTATTTT
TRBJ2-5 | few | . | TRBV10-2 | CASSESKSQTQYF | TGCGCCAGCAGTGAGTCGAAGTCCCAGACCCAGTACTTC
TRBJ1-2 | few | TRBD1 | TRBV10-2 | CASSESTGTYYGYTF | TGCGCCAGCAGTGAGTCGACAGGGACCTACTATGGCTACACCTTC
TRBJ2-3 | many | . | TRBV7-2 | CASSPVGRIGYF | TGTGCCAGCAGCCCCGTGGGGCGGATAGGGTATTTT
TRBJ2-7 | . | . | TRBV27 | CASSLVVRQPTYEQYF | TGTGCCAGCAGTTTGGTGGTCCGGCAACCGACCTACGAGCAGTACTTC
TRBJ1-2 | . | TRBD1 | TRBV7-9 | CASSLGGGQGDYGYTF | TGTGCCAGCAGCTTAGGAGGAGGACAGGGAGACTATGGCTACACCTTC
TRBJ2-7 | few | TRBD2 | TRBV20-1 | CSANFASGSNEQYF | TGCAGTGCTAATTTCGCTAGCGGGAGTAACGAGCAGTACTTC
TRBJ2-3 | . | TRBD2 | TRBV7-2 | CASSLLSPSGSSTDTQYF | TGTGCCAGCAGCCTCCTCTCACCTAGCGGCTCTAGCACAGATACGCAGTATTTT
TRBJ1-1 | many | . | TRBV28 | CASSLGGGYTEAFF | TGTGCCAGCAGTTTGGGGGGAGGGTACACTGAAGCTTTCTTT
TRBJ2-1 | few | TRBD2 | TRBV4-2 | CASSQATGTSAYNEQFF | TGTGCCAGCAGCCAGGCGACCGGGACTAGCGCCTACAATGAGCAGTTCTTC
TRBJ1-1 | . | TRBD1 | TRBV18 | CASRPAGTENTEAFF | TGTGCCAGCCGCCCTGCCGGGACAGAGAACACTGAAGCTTTCTTT
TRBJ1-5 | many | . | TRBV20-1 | CSARGLNSNQPQHF | TGCAGTGCTAGAGGTCTCAATAGCAATCAGCCCCAGCATTTT
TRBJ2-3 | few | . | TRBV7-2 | CASSSAVTDTQYF | TGTGCCAGCAGCTCCGCGGTCACAGATACGCAGTATTTT
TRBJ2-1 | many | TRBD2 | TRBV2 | CASSDTSGGTGGQFF | TGTGCCAGCAGTGACACAAGCGGGGGGACCGGTGGGCAGTTCTTC
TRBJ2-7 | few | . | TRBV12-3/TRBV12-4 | CASRWTGTGEQYF | TGTGCCAGCAGATGGACTGGGACGGGCGAGCAGTACTTC
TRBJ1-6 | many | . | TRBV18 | CASSPGQFNSPLHF | TGTGCCAGCTCACCCGGACAATTCAATTCACCCCTCCACTTT
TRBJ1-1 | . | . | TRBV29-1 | CSVHQQGNTEAFF | TGCAGCGTCCACCAACAGGGGAACACTGAAGCTTTCTTT
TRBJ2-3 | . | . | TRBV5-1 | CASSLERVGYAIPKYF | TGCGCCAGCAGCTTGGAGAGAGTAGGCTACGCTATACCGAAGTATTTT
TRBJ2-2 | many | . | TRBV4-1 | CASSQGRGGELFF | TGCGCCAGCAGCCAAGGCCGGGGCGGGGAGCTGTTTTTT
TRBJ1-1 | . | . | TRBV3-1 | CASSQSRDNTEAFF | TGTGCCAGCAGCCAATCCAGGGATAACACTGAAGCTTTCTTT
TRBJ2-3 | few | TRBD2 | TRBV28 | CASSLLTSGRTDTQYF | TGTGCCAGCAGTTTATTGACTAGCGGGCGGACAGATACGCAGTATTTT
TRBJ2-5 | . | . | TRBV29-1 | CSVEPMGAPQETQYF | TGCAGCGTCGAGCCTATGGGCGCACCCCAAGAGACCCAGTACTTC
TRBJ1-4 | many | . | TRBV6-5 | CASRRGRFNEKLFF | TGTGCCAGCAGGAGGGGACGCTTCAATGAAAAACTGTTTTTT
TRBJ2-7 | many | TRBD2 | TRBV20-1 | CSARDYADGTNDYEQYF | TGCAGTGCTAGAGATTACGCCGACGGGACTAATGACTACGAGCAGTACTTC
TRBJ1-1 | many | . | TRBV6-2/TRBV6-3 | CASSYGGRANTEAFF | TGTGCCAGCAGTTACGGGGGCAGGGCGAACACTGAAGCTTTCTTT
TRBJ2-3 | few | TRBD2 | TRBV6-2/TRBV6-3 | CASLTSGGTTQYF | TGTGCCAGTCTGACTAGCGGGGGGACGACGCAGTATTTT
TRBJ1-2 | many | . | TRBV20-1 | CSATRVNGGGYTF | TGCAGTGCTACCAGGGTTAACGGCGGTGGCTACACCTTC
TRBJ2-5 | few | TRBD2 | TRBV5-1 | CASSLTSAMQETQYF | TGCGCCAGCAGCTTGACTAGCGCCATGCAAGAGACCCAGTACTTC
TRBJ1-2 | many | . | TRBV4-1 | CASSQEAAPANYGYTF | TGCGCCAGCAGCCAAGAGGCAGCCCCCGCTAACTATGGCTACACCTTC
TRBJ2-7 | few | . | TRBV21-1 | CASRHEQYF | TGTGCCAGCAGACACGAGCAGTACTTC
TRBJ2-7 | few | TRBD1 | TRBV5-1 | CASSLAGTGTYEQYF | TGCGCCAGCAGCTTGGCCGGGACAGGAACCTACGAGCAGTACTTC
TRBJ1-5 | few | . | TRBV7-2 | CASSLDYGISYQPQHF | TGTGCCAGCAGCTTAGACTATGGGATCTCGTATCAGCCCCAGCATTTT